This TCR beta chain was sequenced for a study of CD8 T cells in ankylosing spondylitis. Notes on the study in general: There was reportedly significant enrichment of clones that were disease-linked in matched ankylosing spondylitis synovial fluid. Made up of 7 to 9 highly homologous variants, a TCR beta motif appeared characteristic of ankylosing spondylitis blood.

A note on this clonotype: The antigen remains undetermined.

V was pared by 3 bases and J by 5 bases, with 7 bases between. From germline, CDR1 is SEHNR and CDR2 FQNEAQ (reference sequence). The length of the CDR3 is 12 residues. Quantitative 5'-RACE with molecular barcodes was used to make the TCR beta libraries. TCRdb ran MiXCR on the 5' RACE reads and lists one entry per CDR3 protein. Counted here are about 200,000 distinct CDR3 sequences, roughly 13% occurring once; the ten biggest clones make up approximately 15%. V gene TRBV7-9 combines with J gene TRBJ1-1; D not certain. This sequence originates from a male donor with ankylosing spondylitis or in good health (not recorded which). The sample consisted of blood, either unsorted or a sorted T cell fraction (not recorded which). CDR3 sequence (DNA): TGTGCCAGCAGCTTCGGTGAAACTGAAGCTTTCTTT. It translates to CASSFGETEAFF.